What follows are 31 T cell receptor beta chains derived from one specimen sequenced in a study of OX40 agonist ivuxolimab in advanced cancers. Libraries came from the immunoSEQ multiplex PCR assay. TCRdb took this table from immuneACCESS and kept in-frame rearrangements with V and J called. Such tables lack part of the clones; where checked against another copy, unresolved V genes explain under half of the gap, and the rest is unexplained. The sample contains 60,000 to 75,000 clones, around 92% of them found a single time. Under 15% of the sample rests with the top ten. The input for sequencing was CD4+ or CD8+ T cells sorted from blood, taken in a trial of the OX40 agonist ivuxolimab. The receptors shown here come from an adult with an advanced solid tumor such as melanoma, head and neck, liver or kidney cancer.

The CDR3 loop reads CASSFSAASTDTQYF. CDR3 coding DNA: TGTGCCAGCAGCTTTTCCGCGGCTAGCACAGATACGCAGTATTTT. The chain uses TRBV7-7 and TRBJ2-3; D remains unclear. The ends were cut back, 3 bases at V and 0 bases at J, with 10 bases in the middle. This CDR3 region has 15 residues. The germline V gene encodes CDR1 SSHAT and CDR2 FNYEAQ (reference sequence).

This clone was observed once. The chain carries TRBV29-1 and TRBJ1-2; weak D call: TRBD1 (6 bases). V was pared by 7 bases and J by 4 bases, with 19 bases between. In germline, CDR1 is SQVTM, CDR2 ANQGSEA. The CDR3 extends over 14 amino acids. The CDR3 reads CSDRTTGGGYGYTF. The CDR3 nucleotides read TGCAGCGACAGAACAACGGGGGGCGGCTATGGCTACACCTTC.

This chain connects TRBV25-1 to TRBJ2-7; no clear D. The CDR3 is 11 residues long. Between the trimmed V and J ends, which lost 5 bases and 6 bases, there was a span of 8 bases. Germline CDR1 reads MGHDK; CDR2 reads SYGVNS. The CDR3 DNA is TGTGCCAGCAGTCCGGGCGGCGAGCAGTACTTC. It codes for CASSPGGEQYF.

The chain is built from TRBV9 and TRBJ2-7, with D possibly TRBD2 on 7 matching bases. V lost 3 bases and J lost 5, with 15 bases in between. This CDR3 comprises 14 residues. The germline V gene has CDR1 SGDLS and CDR2 YYNGEE. The CDR3 DNA follows: TGTGCCAGCAGCGAGGGGGAGGGATCGGACGAGCAGTACTTC. This encodes CASSEGEGSDEQYF.

J is TRBJ2-6 and V is TRBV9, with D perhaps matching TRBD1 (6 bases). Germline values: CDR1 SGDLS, CDR2 YYNGEE. The germline V and J ends were trimmed by 3 bases and 0 bases, with 16 bases remaining between them. The CDR3 runs to 18 residues. CDR3 sequence reads: CASSGHRVFSSGANVLTF. Here the CDR3 DNA reads TGTGCCAGCAGCGGCCACAGGGTGTTTTCCTCTGGGGCCAACGTCCTGACTTTC.

The V call is TRBV10-1, the J call TRBJ1-5, with D possibly TRBD1 on 5 matching bases. V was trimmed by 5 bases and J by 7 bases, leaving 12 bases between them. Looked up from germline, CDR1 is WNHNN and CDR2 is SYGVQD (reference sequence). The CDR3 is 13 amino acids. DNA of the CDR3: TGCGCCAGCAGTAAGGGGTTGGGGCAGCCCCAGCATTTT. It encodes CASSKGLGQPQHF.

This clone was seen a single time. V is TRBV27 and J is TRBJ1-2, with unresolved D. Trimming removed 3 bases at V and 4 bases at J, with 12 bases between. The CDR3 is 14 amino acids. CDR1 is MNHEY, CDR2 SMNVEV, per germline (reference sequence). The CDR3 bases are TGTGCCAGCAGTTTCGTTCCAGAAAGCTATGGCTACACCTTC. It yields the protein CASSFVPESYGYTF.

V and J are TRBV14 and TRBJ2-1; D uncertain. The CDR3 totals 13 residues. CDR1 and CDR2 (germline): SGHDN, FVKESK. Between the trimmed V and J ends, which lost 2 bases and 10 bases, there was a span of 12 bases. In nucleotides, the CDR3 is TGTGCCAGCAGCCAATCTATCTCGGGCGAGCAGTTCTTC. Its protein is CASSQSISGEQFF.

This chain joins TRBV21-1 and TRBJ1-1. TRBV21-1 counts as a pseudogene. This CDR3 contains 16 residues. CDR3 sequence (DNA): TGTGCCAGCAGCAAGAGGGCAGGGTGGGTGGACACTGAAGCTTTCTTT. Translation gives CASSKRAGWVDTEAFF.

The chain is built from TRBV11-2 and TRBJ2-1; D is unresolved. The V end was cut by 3 bases, the J end by 6 bases, with 6 bases between. From germline, CDR1 is SGHAT and CDR2 FQNNGV. This CDR3 comprises 12 residues. As DNA, the CDR3 is TGTGCCAGCAGCTTTAGTAGCAATGAGCAGTTCTTC. It translates to CASSFSSNEQFF.

V is TRBV4-2 and J is TRBJ2-1; 9 bases are a match to TRBD1. In germline, CDR1 is LGHNA, CDR2 YNFKEQ. The ends lost 2 bases at V and 7 bases at J; junction bases unmatched: 3. The CDR3 runs 14 residues. Written as DNA, the CDR3 is TGTGCCAGCAGCCAAACCGGACAGGGGAATGAGCAGTTCTTC. This sequence encodes CASSQTGQGNEQFF.

The chain joins TRBV7-2 to TRBJ1-1; 8 nucleotides align to TRBD1. From germline, CDR1 is SGHTA and CDR2 FQGNSA. The J segment lost 4 bases and the V segment lost 5 bases, leaving 15 bases of the junction unmatched. This CDR3 spans 17 amino acids. The DNA for the CDR3 is TGTGCCAGCAGCCTCTCAGGGGGCGCATACCGGACCACTGAAGCTTTCTTT. Its translation: CASSLSGGAYRTTEAFF.

The V gene is TRBV9, the J gene TRBJ1-1, with D perhaps matching TRBD1 (5 bases). CDR3 length equals 15 residues. CDR1 is SGDLS, CDR2 YYNGEE, per germline. V lost 3 bases to trimming and J lost 5 bases, with 17 bases between them. The CDR3 region has the DNA TGTGCCAGCAGCGGTCACGCGGGGGGGGGAACTGAAGCTTTCTTT. Protein product: CASSGHAGGGTEAFF.

The genes are TRBV29-1 and TRBJ1-2; D remains unclear. Per germline, CDR1 SQVTM and CDR2 ANQGSEA. The CDR3 sequence is 11 residues long. V gave up 4 bases and J gave up 0 bases, with 3 bases separating them. The CDR3 DNA sequence: TGCAGCGTTGCGGCTAACTATGGCTACACCTTC. Encoded protein: CSVAANYGYTF. Full variable domain (outside the CDR3, taken from reference TRBV29-1 and TRBJ1-2): SAVISQKPSRDICQRGTSLTIQCQVDSQVTMMFWYRQQPGQSLTLIATANQGSEATYESGFVIDKFPISRPNLTFSTLTVSNMSPEDSSIYLCSVAANYGYTFGSGTRLTVV.

The gene calls are TRBV7-9 and TRBJ1-1; no firm D call. Germline loops: CDR1 SEHNR, CDR2 FQNEAQ (reference sequence). The V gene lost 2 bases and the J gene lost 1 base, with 11 bases spanning the gap. The CDR3 length is 15 residues. The CDR3 here is CASSLLAPENTEAFF. The CDR3 DNA reads as TGTGCCAGCAGCTTACTCGCCCCCGAGAACACTGAAGCTTTCTTT.

The chain joins TRBV7-2 to TRBJ2-1, with 8 bases lining up with TRBD2. Germline CDR1 reads SGHTA; CDR2 reads FQGNSA. This CDR3 is 15 amino acids long. After removal of 6 bases from V and 9 bases from J, the junction contained 13 bases not matched to a gene. CDR3 residues: CASSWGRAGVAEQFF. CDR3 nucleotide sequence: TGTGCCAGCAGTTGGGGTCGAGCGGGAGTTGCTGAGCAGTTCTTC.

The chain has TRBV19 and TRBJ2-7, with a tentative D call TRBD2 (5 bases). V was pared by 6 bases and J by 2 bases, with 14 bases between. Germline CDR1 and CDR2: LNHDA and SQIVND (reference sequence). The CDR3 is 14 residues long. The CDR3 loop reads CASSAGEVPYEQYF. DNA for the CDR3: TGTGCCAGTAGCGCGGGTGAAGTTCCCTACGAGCAGTACTTC.

This clone has only one observation. The chain employs TRBV7-9 and TRBJ2-5, with 9 positions matching TRBD2. With 0 bases clipped from V and 4 bases from J, the junction kept 15 bases outside the gene matches. CDR1 is SEHNR, CDR2 FQNEAQ, per germline (reference sequence). The CDR3 consists of 19 residues. The CDR3 is CASSLAGGASGTFRETQYF. The CDR3 nucleotides are TGTGCCAGCAGCTTAGCGGGGGGGGCTAGCGGGACTTTCCGAGAGACCCAGTACTTC.

The chain is built from TRBV11-3 and TRBJ2-7, with D possibly being TRBD2 (6 bases). Germline values: CDR1 SGHNT, CDR2 YENEEA. The length of the CDR3 is 14 residues. V was pared by 1 base and J by 0 bases, with 7 bases between. The CDR3 DNA reads as TGTGCCAGCAGCTTAGGGGGGGACTCCTACGAGCAGTACTTC. Protein product: CASSLGGDSYEQYF.

The chain has TRBV12-5 and TRBJ1-6; no definite D call. The CDR3 spans 19 residues. Germline CDR1 and CDR2: LGHNT and FRNRAP. V shed 6 bases and J shed 0 bases, with 21 bases lying between them. The CDR3, as DNA: TGTGCTAGTGGCGTAACCCCGGCTCCGCCAAGCTCCTATAATTCACCCCTCCACTTT. Translated, it gives CASGVTPAPPSSYNSPLHF.

The chain joins TRBV4-1 to TRBJ1-1, with a weak D call TRBD1 (6 bases). Looked up from germline, CDR1 is MGHRA and CDR2 is YSYEKL. Trimming pared 0 bases from V and 5 bases from J, leaving 16 bases between. The CDR3 runs 16 residues. The CDR3 spells CASSQETYRVGTEAFF. The CDR3 nucleotides read TGCGCCAGCAGCCAAGAAACTTACAGGGTTGGGACTGAAGCTTTCTTT.

The chain combines TRBV13 with TRBJ1-1; D not certain. Germline V gene lookup returns CDR1 PRHDT and CDR2 FYEKMQ (reference sequence). This CDR3 comprises 13 residues. With 0 bases removed from V and 7 bases from J, the gap between germline ends came to 9 bases. The chain's CDR3 is CASSLGRTLEAFF. The CDR3 DNA follows: TGTGCCAGCAGCTTAGGGCGTACACTTGAAGCTTTCTTT.

The rearrangement uses TRBV27 and TRBJ2-3; D call uncertain. The germline V gene has CDR1 MNHEY and CDR2 SMNVEV (reference sequence). V was clipped by 1 base and J by 6 bases, with 5 bases between them. The CDR3 has 12 residues. This CDR3 reads CASSLLGDTQYF. The CDR3 DNA reads as TGTGCCAGCAGTTTATTGGGGGATACGCAGTATTTT.

J is TRBJ2-2 and V is TRBV30; no firm D call. The CDR3 has 13 residues. The V gene's germline CDR1 is GTSNPN and CDR2 SVGIG (reference sequence). V lost 0 bases to trimming and J lost 4 bases, with 6 bases between them. The CDR3 spells CAWSVLTTGELFF. The CDR3 nucleotides are TGTGCCTGGAGTGTACTAACCACCGGGGAGCTGTTTTTT.

CDR3 sequence reads: CASAYSRRTGGYNEQFF. CDR3 in DNA: TGTGCCAGCGCTTATTCCCGACGGACAGGGGGGTACAATGAGCAGTTCTTC. The V and J genes are TRBV19 and TRBJ2-1; 10 bases match TRBD1. The CDR3 totals 17 residues. The J segment lost 4 bases and the V segment lost 9 bases, leaving 15 bases of the junction unmatched. Germline V gene data show CDR1 as LNHDA and CDR2 as SQIVND (reference sequence). Using reference TRBV19 and TRBJ2-1 for the parts outside the CDR3, the full variable domain is DGGITQSPKYLFRKEGQNVTLSCEQNLNHDAMYWYRQDPGQGLRLIYYSQIVNDFQKGDIAEGYSVSREKKESFPLTVTSAQKNPTAFYLCASAYSRRTGGYNEQFFGPGTRLTVL.

This clone was recorded only once. The chain is built from TRBV2 and TRBJ1-4; D is possibly TRBD1 (6 bases). V gave up 7 bases and J gave up 8 bases, with 23 bases separating them. The germline gives CDR1 SNHLY, CDR2 FYNNEI. The CDR3 has 16 amino acids. CDR3: CASMGAKHGWDEKLFF. The CDR3 region has the DNA TGTGCCAGCATGGGGGCCAAACATGGGTGGGACGAAAAACTGTTTTTT.

V and J are TRBV9 and TRBJ2-2; D might be TRBD2 (5 bases). Germline V gene sequence: CDR1 SGDLS, CDR2 YYNGEE. V lost 0 bases, J lost 3 bases, and 12 bases lay in between. CDR3 length: 16 residues. The CDR3 loop reads CASSVDLARDTGELFF. The CDR3 DNA follows: TGTGCCAGCAGCGTAGATTTAGCGAGAGACACCGGGGAGCTGTTTTTT.

The rearrangement uses TRBV27 and TRBJ1-2; TRBD1 is a possible D gene (5 bases). Germline V lookup: CDR1 MNHEY, CDR2 SMNVEV (reference sequence). V gave up 2 bases and J gave up 4 bases, with 11 bases separating them. The CDR3 has 14 residues. The CDR3 loop reads CASSLRGSGYGYTF. The CDR3 bases are TGTGCCAGCAGTTTACGGGGCTCGGGCTATGGCTACACCTTC.

The chain couples TRBV19 to TRBJ2-1, with 11 bases aligning to TRBD1. CDR3 size: 15 residues. The trim removed 5 bases at V and 4 bases at J, leaving 4 bases unmatched. Looked up from germline, CDR1 is LNHDA and CDR2 is SQIVND (reference sequence). The CDR3 nucleotides read TGTGCCAGTAGTCCCGGGACAGGGGGATACAATGAGCAGTTCTTC. Residues: CASSPGTGGYNEQFF.

The genes are TRBV2 and TRBJ2-1; D is possibly TRBD1 (5 bases). The CDR3 runs 13 residues. The germline gives CDR1 SNHLY, CDR2 FYNNEI. Trimming removed 8 bases at V and 3 bases at J, with 11 bases between. Here the CDR3 reads CASALQGYNEQFF. The CDR3 coding sequence is TGTGCCAGCGCCCTTCAGGGCTACAATGAGCAGTTCTTC.

DNA of the CDR3: TGTGCTAGTGGTTTGGTAGTGGCGGGGGCCTACGGAGATACGCAGTATTTT. It encodes CASGLVVAGAYGDTQYF. The rearrangement links TRBV12-5 to TRBJ2-3, with D possibly being TRBD2 (7 bases). Germline CDR1 LGHNT, CDR2 FRNRAP. This CDR3 has 17 amino acids. The V end was cut by 0 bases, the J end by 5 bases, with 18 bases between.